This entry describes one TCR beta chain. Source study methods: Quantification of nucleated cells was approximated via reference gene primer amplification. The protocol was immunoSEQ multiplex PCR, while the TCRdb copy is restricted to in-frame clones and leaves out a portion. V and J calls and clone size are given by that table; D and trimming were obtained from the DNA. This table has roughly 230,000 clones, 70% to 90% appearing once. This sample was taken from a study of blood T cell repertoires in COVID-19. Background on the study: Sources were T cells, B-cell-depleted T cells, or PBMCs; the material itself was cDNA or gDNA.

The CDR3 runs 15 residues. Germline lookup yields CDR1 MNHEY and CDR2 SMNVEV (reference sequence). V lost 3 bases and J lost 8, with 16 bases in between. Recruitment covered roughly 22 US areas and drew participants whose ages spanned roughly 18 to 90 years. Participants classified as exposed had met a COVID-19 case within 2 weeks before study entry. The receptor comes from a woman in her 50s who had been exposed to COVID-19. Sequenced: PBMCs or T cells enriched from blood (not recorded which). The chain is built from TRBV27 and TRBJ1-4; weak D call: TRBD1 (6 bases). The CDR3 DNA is TGTGCCAGCAGTTTGGTGCAGGGGTGGGGGGAAAAACTGTTTTTT. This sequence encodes CASSLVQGWGEKLFF.